This T cell receptor beta chain came from a study of T-cell memory formation after mild COVID-19. TCRdb called the 5' RACE reads again in MiXCR, with one record for every CDR3 protein. The sample lists roughly 160,000 distinct CDR3 sequences; around a tenth were seen once. The germline CDR1 and CDR2 sequences are LGHDT and YNNKEL (reference sequence). Trimming took 1 base from V and 4 from J, leaving 11 bases between them. There are 15 residues in the CDR3. The receptor comes from a man in his late teens or twenties who had mild COVID-19 (a few samples of this study predate the infection). Cell type and time point are not known. Sequenced input: PBMCs or a T cell subset sorted from them (not recorded which). The chain combines TRBV3-1 with TRBJ2-1; D is undetermined. Here the CDR3 reads CASSQGGQPYNEQFF. The DNA of the CDR3 is TGTGCCAGCAGCCAAGGAGGTCAACCATACAATGAGCAGTTCTTC.